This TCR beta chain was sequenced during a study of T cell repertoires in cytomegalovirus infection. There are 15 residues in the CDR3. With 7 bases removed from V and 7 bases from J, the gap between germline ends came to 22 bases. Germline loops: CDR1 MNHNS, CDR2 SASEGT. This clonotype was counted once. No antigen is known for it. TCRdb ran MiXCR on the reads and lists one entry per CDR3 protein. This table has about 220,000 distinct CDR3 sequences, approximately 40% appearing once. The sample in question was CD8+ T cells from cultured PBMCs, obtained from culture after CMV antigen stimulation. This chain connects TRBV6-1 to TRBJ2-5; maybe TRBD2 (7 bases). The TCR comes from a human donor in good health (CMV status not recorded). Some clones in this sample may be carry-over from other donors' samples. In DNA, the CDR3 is TGTGCCAGCACCCTAGCCCGGGGGGCGGAGGGGACCCAGTACTTC. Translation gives CASTLARGAEGTQYF.